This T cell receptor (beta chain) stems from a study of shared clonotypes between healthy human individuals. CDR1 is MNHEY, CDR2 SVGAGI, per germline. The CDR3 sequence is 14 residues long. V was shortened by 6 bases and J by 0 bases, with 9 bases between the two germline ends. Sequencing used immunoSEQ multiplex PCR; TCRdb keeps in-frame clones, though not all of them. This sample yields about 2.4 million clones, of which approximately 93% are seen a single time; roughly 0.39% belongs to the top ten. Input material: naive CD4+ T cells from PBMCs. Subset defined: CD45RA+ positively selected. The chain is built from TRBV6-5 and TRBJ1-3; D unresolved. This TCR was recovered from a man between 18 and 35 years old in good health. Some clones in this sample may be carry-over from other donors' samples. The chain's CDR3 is CASSYSISGNTIYF. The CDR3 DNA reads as TGTGCCAGCAGCTACAGTATCTCTGGAAACACCATATATTTT.